These 25 T cell receptor beta chains share one sample of origin, sequenced in a study of T cell clonality in common variable immunodeficiency. For these TCRs, the target antigens are not known. General study points: In common variable immunodeficiency, TCR beta chains reportedly carried fewer deletions and N-nucleotide insertions.

Here immunoSEQ multiplex PCR was the method, and the copy in TCRdb shows in-frame clones only, minus some. The sample has some 34,000 clones, none seen only once. The specimen sequenced was peripheral blood mononuclear cells. These receptors all stem from a human donor with common variable immunodeficiency.

As regards this clone: The read terminates 3 residues ahead of where the CDR3 ends, so the germline J gene completes it. The chain has TRBV11-3 and TRBJ2-1; TRBD2 aligns across 9 bases. This CDR3 has 14 residues. Germline values: CDR1 SGHNT, CDR2 YENEEA. V dropped 3 bases and J dropped 5; count of bases not matched to a gene: 2. The sequenced part of the CDR3 DNA is TGTGCCAGCAGCTTCCGACTAGCGGACAATGAG. Protein sequence: CASSFRLADNE. The whole CDR3 sequence reads CASSFRLADNEQFF.

The sample holds many counts of this clone. The CDR3 is cut off 3 residues early in the read; its end comes from the germline J gene. The chain joins TRBV6-2 or TRBV6-3 to TRBJ2-3; possibly TRBD2 for D (5 bases). The CDR3 spans 15 residues. Germline V lookup: CDR1 MNHEY, CDR2 SVGEGT. V dropped 8 bases and J dropped 0 bases, with 15 bases sitting between them. The CDR3 bases that were read are TGTGCCAGCGGTCGCAGCGGCTTTAGCACAGATACG. Translated, it gives CASGRSGFSTDT. The entire CDR3 protein is CASGRSGFSTDTQYF.

The CDR3 protein is CASSLLAGPNEQFF. The DNA read from the CDR3 is TGTGCCAGCAGCTTGTTAGCGGGACCCAATGAG. The V gene is TRBV7-9, the J gene TRBJ2-1, with TRBD2 matching 8 bases. The read finishes 3 residues shy of the CDR3 end, and the germline J gene is used to complete it. CDR3 length equals 14 residues. Per germline, CDR1 SEHNR and CDR2 FQNEAQ (reference sequence). The trim removed 3 bases at V and 6 bases at J, leaving 4 bases unmatched. The full variable domain, with the rest looked up from reference TRBV7-9 and TRBJ2-1, is DTGVSQNPRHKITKRGQNVTFRCDPISEHNRLYWYRQTLGQGPEFLTYFQNEAQLEKSRLLSDRFSAERPKGSFSTLEIQRTEQGDSAMYLCASSLLAGPNEQFFGPGTRLTVL.

To note about this clone: The sequenced fragment ends 3 residues before the CDR3 boundary, so the rest is inferred from the germline J gene. V and J are TRBV7-3 and TRBJ2-1; 9 positions match TRBD2. The germline gives CDR1 SGHTA, CDR2 FQGTGA. The CDR3 runs 16 residues. The trim removed 1 base at V and 9 bases at J, leaving 10 bases unmatched. Partial CDR3 DNA: TGTGCCAGCAGCTTAAGTGGGACTAGCTTAGGGATTGAG. Its protein is CASSLSGTSLGIE. The whole CDR3 protein reads CASSLSGTSLGIEQFF.

There are many counts of this clone. This chain's CDR3 is CASSEGAGVSTDTQYF. Partial CDR3 DNA: TGTGCCAGCAGTGAAGGGGCGGGAGTTTCCACAGATACG. The chain couples TRBV6-1 to TRBJ2-3, with TRBD2 matching 7 bases. Coverage ceases 3 residues before the CDR3 finishes, and the germline J gene fills in the end. Trimming removed 1 base from V and 2 bases from J; junction bases left unmatched: 6. The CDR3 runs to 16 residues. The germline gives CDR1 MNHNS, CDR2 SASEGT.

This clone was seen more than once but under ten times. The read ends 3 residues before the CDR3 terminus; that terminus is restored from the germline J gene. V usage is TRBV30 and J usage is TRBJ1-1, with D uncertain. This CDR3 is built from 12 residues. Germline CDR1 reads GTSNPN; CDR2 reads SVGIG (reference sequence). CDR3 residues: CAWSPTPAGAFF. The sequenced CDR3 bases are TGTGCCTGGAGCCCCACCCCGGCGGGA.

This clone was observed at least ten times. The read ends 3 residues before the CDR3 terminus; that terminus is restored from the germline J gene. V and J are TRBV13 and TRBJ2-7; D is unclear. Trimming shortened V by 2 bases and J by 2 bases, and 10 bases separated the two germline ends. CDR1 and CDR2 from the germline V gene are PRHDT and FYEKMQ (reference sequence). The CDR3 covers 14 residues. CDR3 protein: CASSLYKTPYEQYF. The part of the CDR3 DNA that was read is TGTGCCAGCAGCTTATACAAAACGCCCTACGAG.

The sequenced CDR3 bases are TGTGCCAGCAGCTTTACTAGTTCCTACGAG. This encodes CASSFTSSYE. In full, the CDR3 reads CASSFTSSYEQYF. The chain carries TRBV7-2 and TRBJ2-7; possibly TRBD2 for D (5 bases). The read ends 3 residues early relative to the CDR3; the germline J gene fills the gap. This CDR3 region has 13 residues. Trimming stripped 3 bases from V and 1 base from J, with 7 bases between. Germline V gene sequence: CDR1 SGHTA, CDR2 FQGNSA.

This clone has a count of ten or more. The read falls 3 residues short of the CDR3 end, and the missing part is taken from the germline J gene. The chain is built from TRBV4-2 and TRBJ2-2; TRBD2 matches 13 bases. Trimming removed 4 bases from V and 0 bases from J; junction bases left unmatched: 2. CDR1 LGHNA and CDR2 YNFKEQ come from the germline V gene. This CDR3 contains 17 residues. CDR3 bases read: TGTGCCAGCAGCCCACTAGCGGGAGGGTCGAACACCGGGGAG. Translated, it gives CASSPLAGGSNTGE. The CDR3 reads in full as CASSPLAGGSNTGELFF.

In the case of this clone: The CDR3 goes on 3 residues after the read ends, and that part is filled in from the germline J gene. The V and J genes are TRBV7-2 and TRBJ2-5, with 9 bases fitting TRBD1. Germline lookup yields CDR1 SGHTA and CDR2 FQGNSA. The CDR3 is made up of 14 amino acids. V was pared by 5 bases and J by 6 bases, with 7 bases of the junction left unmatched. CDR3 bases read: TGTGCCAGCAGCCCCGGGACAGGGCTGCAGACC. Protein sequence: CASSPGTGLQT. The full CDR3 reads CASSPGTGLQTQYF.

In this sample, this clone turned up many times. The observed sequence ends 3 residues before the CDR3 terminus, with the missing tail filled in from the germline J gene. The chain joins TRBV27 to TRBJ2-5, with 8 bases matching TRBD2. The V segment lost 1 base and the J segment 2 bases; nucleotides outside the gene matches: 9. Germline V CDR1 and CDR2: MNHEY, SMNVEV (reference sequence). The CDR3 sequence is 17 residues long. Here the CDR3 reads CASSLFSSGGVQETQYF. Partial CDR3 DNA: TGTGCCAGCAGTTTATTTTCCTCGGGGGGGGTACAAGAGACC.

This clone was detected only a few times. Sequencing ends 3 residues short of the CDR3 end; the germline J gene provides the rest. V gene TRBV5-6 combines with J gene TRBJ2-1; 10 nucleotides align to TRBD2. The CDR3 length is 15 residues. Trimming cost V 3 bases and J 8 bases; bases outside gene matches: 8. Germline V gene lookup returns CDR1 SGHDT and CDR2 YYEEEE. CDR3 DNA, as far as it was read: TGTGCCAGCAGCTGGCGGGGTCTAGCGGGAGATGAG. Its translation: CASSWRGLAGDE. The full CDR3 is CASSWRGLAGDEQFF.

In this sample, this clone turned up many times. The CDR3 end is not reached by the read, which stops 3 residues before it; the germline J gene fills it in. The chain combines TRBV7-6 with TRBJ2-7; 7 bases agree with TRBD1. The CDR3 spans 14 residues. Germline CDR1 is SGHVS and CDR2 is FNYEAQ. V trimming: 2 bases; J trimming: 4 bases; junction bases outside the gene matches: 5. CDR3 bases read: TGTGCCAGCAGCTTAAGTAACAGGGGATACGAG. It is translated as CASSLSNRGYE. The entire CDR3 sequence reads CASSLSNRGYEQYF.

This clone was observed many times. Read sequence stops 3 residues before the CDR3 end, and the germline J gene provides the missing end. The chain carries TRBV5-1 and TRBJ2-4, with D maybe TRBD1 (5 bases). This CDR3 is 16 amino acids long. Trimming stripped 0 bases from V and 5 bases from J, with 15 bases between. CDR1 SGHRS and CDR2 YFSETQ come from the germline V gene. This CDR3 is CASSLGLQAKQNIQYF. CDR3 DNA, as far as it was read: TGCGCCAGCAGCTTGGGTCTACAGGCTAAACAAAACATT.

This clone came up many times. The read ends 3 residues before the CDR3 terminus; that terminus is restored from the germline J gene. This chain joins TRBV20-1 and TRBJ2-2, with 7 positions matching TRBD1. This CDR3 region has 14 residues. V shed 2 bases and J 1 base; nucleotides not matched to a gene: 1. Per germline, CDR1 DFQATT and CDR2 SNEGSKA (reference sequence). The CDR3 loop is CSARNRGNTGELFF. The CDR3 bases that were read are TGCAGTGCTAGAAACAGGGGGAACACCGGGGAG.

About this clone: The CDR3 extends 3 residues past the end of the read, so its final part is completed from the germline J gene. The chain uses TRBV10-3 and TRBJ2-7, with a weak D call TRBD2 (6 bases). This CDR3 contains 11 residues. Deletions cut 11 bases from V and 5 bases from J, with 13 bases between. Looked up from germline, CDR1 is ENHRY and CDR2 is SYGVKD. CDR3 bases read: TGTGCCGCGGGATACCTAAACGAG. Its translation: CAAGYLNE. In full, the CDR3 reads CAAGYLNEQYF.

This clone was observed many times. The CDR3 end is not reached by the read, which stops 3 residues before it; the germline J gene fills it in. The rearrangement links TRBV20-1 to TRBJ1-5; no clear D. Germline loops: CDR1 DFQATT, CDR2 SNEGSKA (reference sequence). This CDR3 is built from 13 residues. V was trimmed by 6 bases and J by 3 bases, leaving 12 bases between them. Partial CDR3 DNA: TGCAGTGCCAAGGAACAGTTCAATCAGCCC. As protein: CSAKEQFNQP. The whole CDR3 sequence is CSAKEQFNQPQHF.

The table lists this clone with a few counts. The DNA ends 3 residues before the CDR3 does, and the rest of the CDR3 is filled in from the germline J gene. The rearrangement uses TRBV6-2 or TRBV6-3 and TRBJ2-1; D possibly corresponds to TRBD2 (6 bases). CDR1 is MNHEY, CDR2 SVGEGT, per germline. The CDR3 extends over 15 amino acids. The germline V and J ends were trimmed by 5 bases and 3 bases, with 14 bases remaining between them. The covered CDR3 bases are TGTGCCAGCAGTGGGGGTGGTAGCGGCTACAATGAG. Protein sequence: CASSGGGSGYNE. The full CDR3 sequence reads CASSGGGSGYNEQFF.

About this clone itself: The read terminates 3 residues before the CDR3 end, so the remaining end is supplied by the germline J gene. The chain uses TRBV20-1 and TRBJ2-1; 8 positions match TRBD2. V lost 6 bases to trimming and J lost 4 bases; unmatched junction nucleotides: 8. The CDR3 length is 14 residues. Looked up from germline, CDR1 is DFQATT and CDR2 is SNEGSKA (reference sequence). CDR3 bases read: TGCAGTGCCTATTCTAGCGGGTGGTACAATGAG. Residues: CSAYSSGWYNE. The whole CDR3 protein reads CSAYSSGWYNEQFF.

This clone has at least ten counts. The sequenced fragment ends 3 residues before the CDR3 boundary, so the rest is inferred from the germline J gene. The chain is built from TRBV4-2 and TRBJ2-6; D may be TRBD1 or TRBD2 (5 bases each). V was cut by 2 bases and J by 2 bases, with 7 bases left in between. CDR3 size: 15 residues. Germline CDR1 LGHNA, CDR2 YNFKEQ. CDR3 region: CASSQRGAGANVLTF. The part of the CDR3 DNA that was read is TGTGCCAGCAGCCAAAGGGGAGCTGGGGCCAACGTC.

There are a few counts of this clone. The observed sequence ends 3 residues before the CDR3 terminus, with the missing tail filled in from the germline J gene. The chain carries TRBV19 and TRBJ1-1; D is ambiguous. V was trimmed by 3 bases and J by 0 bases, leaving 14 bases between them. The CDR3 has 16 residues. Germline CDR1 is LNHDA and CDR2 is SQIVND (reference sequence). CDR3 bases read: TGTGCCAGTAGTATCCCCGGACTCGGCATGAACACTGAA. Translating it yields CASSIPGLGMNTE. The complete CDR3 protein is CASSIPGLGMNTEAFF.

This clone was seen a handful of times. The read ends 3 residues shy of where the CDR3 ends; the end is completed using the germline J gene. The V and J genes are TRBV7-9 and TRBJ1-5, with TRBD1 matching 10 bases. Germline-derived CDR1 and CDR2 are SEHNR and FQNEAQ (reference sequence). The CDR3 runs to 14 residues. V shed 4 bases, J shed 8 bases, and the junction held 5 bases outside the gene matches. The DNA read from the CDR3 is TGTGCCAGCAGCTCGACAGGGGGCAGGAAGCCC. Its protein is CASSSTGGRKP. The full CDR3 protein is CASSSTGGRKPQHF.

CDR3 protein: CASSRLQGAGDTEAFF. CDR3 DNA (partial): TGTGCCAGCTCACGGCTACAGGGGGCGGGGGACACTGAA. The rearrangement uses TRBV18 and TRBJ1-1; 9 positions match TRBD1. The sequenced fragment ends 3 residues before the CDR3 boundary, so the rest is inferred from the germline J gene. V dropped 4 bases and J dropped 3; count of bases not matched to a gene: 9. Per the germline V gene, CDR1 is KGHSH and CDR2 is LQKENI. The CDR3 runs to 16 residues.

This clone appeared many times. The CDR3 end is not reached by the read, which stops 3 residues before it; the germline J gene fills it in. This chain joins TRBV11-3 and TRBJ1-1; tentative D call: TRBD1 (5 bases). The CDR3 totals 14 residues. Germline loops: CDR1 SGHNT, CDR2 YENEEA. V was shortened by 0 bases and J by 5 bases, with 10 bases between the two germline ends. The DNA read from the CDR3 is TGTGCCAGCAGCTTAGAAGGGCGGGGGACTGAA. It codes for CASSLEGRGTE. The entire CDR3 sequence reads CASSLEGRGTEAFF. Full variable domain (rest looked up from reference TRBV11-3 and TRBJ1-1): EAGVVQSPRYKIIEKKQPVAFWCNPISGHNTLYWYLQNLGQGPELLIRYENEEAVDDSQLPKDRFSAERLKGVDSTLKIQPAELGDSAVYLCASSLEGRGTEAFFGQGTRLTVV.

Comments on this clone: The read falls 3 residues short of the CDR3 end, and the missing part is taken from the germline J gene. J is TRBJ2-7 and V is TRBV5-5; 8 nucleotides match TRBD2. The CDR3 contains 13 residues. The ends lost 4 bases at V and 2 bases at J; junction bases unmatched: 2. Germline V lookup: CDR1 SGHKS, CDR2 YYEKEE (reference sequence). The CDR3 region is CASSPGLAYEQYF. The CDR3 bases that were read are TGTGCCAGCAGCCCGGGACTAGCCTACGAG.